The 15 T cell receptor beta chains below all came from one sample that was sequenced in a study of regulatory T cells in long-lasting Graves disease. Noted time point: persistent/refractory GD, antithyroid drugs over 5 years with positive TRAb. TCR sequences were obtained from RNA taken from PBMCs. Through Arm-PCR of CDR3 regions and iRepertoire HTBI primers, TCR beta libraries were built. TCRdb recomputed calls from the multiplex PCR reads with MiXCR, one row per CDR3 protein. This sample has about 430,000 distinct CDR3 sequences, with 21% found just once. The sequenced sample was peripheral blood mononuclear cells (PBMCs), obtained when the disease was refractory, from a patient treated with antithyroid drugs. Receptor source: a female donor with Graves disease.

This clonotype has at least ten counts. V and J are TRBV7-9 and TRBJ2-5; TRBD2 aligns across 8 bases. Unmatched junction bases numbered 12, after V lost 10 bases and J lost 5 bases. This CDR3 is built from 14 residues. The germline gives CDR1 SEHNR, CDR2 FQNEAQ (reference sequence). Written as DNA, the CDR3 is TGTGCCATCGAACGGGAGGGCCGCAGGGAGACCCAGTACTTC. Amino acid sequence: CAIEREGRRETQYF.

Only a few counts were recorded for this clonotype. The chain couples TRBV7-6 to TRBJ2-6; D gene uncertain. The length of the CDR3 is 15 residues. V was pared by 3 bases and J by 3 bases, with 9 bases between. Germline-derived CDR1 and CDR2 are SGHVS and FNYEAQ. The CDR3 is CASSFQAGGANVLTF. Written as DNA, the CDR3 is TGTGCCAGCAGCTTTCAGGCTGGTGGGGCCAACGTCCTGACTTTC. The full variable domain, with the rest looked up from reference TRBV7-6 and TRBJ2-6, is GAGVSQSPRYKVTKRGQDVALRCDPISGHVSLYWYRQALGQGPEFLTYFNYEAQQDKSGLPNDRFSAERPEGSISTLTIQRTEQRDSAMYRCASSFQAGGANVLTFGAGSRLTVL.

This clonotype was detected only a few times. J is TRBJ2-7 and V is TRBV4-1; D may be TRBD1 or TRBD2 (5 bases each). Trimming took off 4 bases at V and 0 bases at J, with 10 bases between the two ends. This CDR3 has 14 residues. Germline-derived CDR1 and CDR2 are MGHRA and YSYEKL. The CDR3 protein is CASSPRESSYEQYF. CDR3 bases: TGCGCCAGCAGCCCCAGGGAGAGCTCCTACGAGCAGTACTTC.

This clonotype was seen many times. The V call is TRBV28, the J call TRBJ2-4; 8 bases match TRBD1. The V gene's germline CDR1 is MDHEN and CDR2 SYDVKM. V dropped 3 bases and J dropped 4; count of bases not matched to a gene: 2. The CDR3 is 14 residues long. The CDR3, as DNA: TGTGCCAGCAGTTTTGGGACAGGAAAAAACATTCAGTACTTC. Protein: CASSFGTGKNIQYF.

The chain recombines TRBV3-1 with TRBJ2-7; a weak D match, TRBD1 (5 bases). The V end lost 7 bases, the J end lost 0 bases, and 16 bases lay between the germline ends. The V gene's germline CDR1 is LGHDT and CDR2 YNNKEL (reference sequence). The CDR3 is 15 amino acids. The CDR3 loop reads CASTASRGSSYEQYF. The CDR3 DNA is TGTGCCAGCACTGCATCTAGGGGCTCCTCCTACGAGCAGTACTTC.

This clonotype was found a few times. The CDR3 sequence is CASTTGATYEQYF. The CDR3 DNA sequence: TGTGCCAGCACTACCGGGGCTACCTACGAGCAGTACTTC. J is TRBJ2-7 and V is TRBV28; D might be TRBD1 or TRBD2, each matching 5 bases. The V gene's germline CDR1 is MDHEN and CDR2 SYDVKM. Trimming took 7 bases from V and 2 from J, leaving 12 bases between them. CDR3 length equals 13 residues.

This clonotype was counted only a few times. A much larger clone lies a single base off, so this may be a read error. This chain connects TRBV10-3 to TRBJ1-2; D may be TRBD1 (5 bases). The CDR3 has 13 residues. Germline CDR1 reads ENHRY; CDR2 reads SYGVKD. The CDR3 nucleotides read TGTACCATCAGTTCGGACACGAACTATGGCTACACCTTC. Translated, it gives CTISSDTNYGYTF.

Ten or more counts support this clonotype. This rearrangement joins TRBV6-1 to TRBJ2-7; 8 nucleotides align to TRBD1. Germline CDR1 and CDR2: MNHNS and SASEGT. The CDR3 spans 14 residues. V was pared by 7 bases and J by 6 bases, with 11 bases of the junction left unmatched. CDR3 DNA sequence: TGTGCCAGCAATGGGGACAGGATGTTGTCCGAGCAGTACTTC. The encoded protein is CASNGDRMLSEQYF.

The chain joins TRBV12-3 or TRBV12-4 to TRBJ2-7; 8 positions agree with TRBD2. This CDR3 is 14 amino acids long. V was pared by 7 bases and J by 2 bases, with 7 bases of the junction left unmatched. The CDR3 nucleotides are TGTGCCAGCACCGTAGCGGGGCCAACCTACGAGCAGTACTTC. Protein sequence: CASTVAGPTYEQYF.

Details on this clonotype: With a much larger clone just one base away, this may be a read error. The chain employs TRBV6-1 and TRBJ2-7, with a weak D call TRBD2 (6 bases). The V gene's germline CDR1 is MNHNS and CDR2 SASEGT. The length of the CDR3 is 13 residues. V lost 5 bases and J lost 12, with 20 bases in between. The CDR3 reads CASSLPLSGPLYF. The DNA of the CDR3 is TGTGCCAGCAGTCTCCCCCTTAGCGGCCCCCTGTACTTC.

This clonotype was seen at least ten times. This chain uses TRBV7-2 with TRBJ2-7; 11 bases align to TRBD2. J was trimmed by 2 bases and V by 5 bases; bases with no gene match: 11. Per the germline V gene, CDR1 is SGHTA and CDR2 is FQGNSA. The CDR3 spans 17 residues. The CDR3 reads CASSLRASGRPPYEQYF. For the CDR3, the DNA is TGTGCCAGCAGCCTAAGAGCTAGCGGGAGGCCTCCCTACGAGCAGTACTTC.

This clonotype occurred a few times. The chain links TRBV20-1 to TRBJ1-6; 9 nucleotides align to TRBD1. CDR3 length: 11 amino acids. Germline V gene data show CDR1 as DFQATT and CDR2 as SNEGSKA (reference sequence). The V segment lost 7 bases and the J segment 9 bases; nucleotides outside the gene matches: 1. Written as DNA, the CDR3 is TGCAGTGTGACAGGGGGTTCACCCCTCCACTTT. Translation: CSVTGGSPLHF.

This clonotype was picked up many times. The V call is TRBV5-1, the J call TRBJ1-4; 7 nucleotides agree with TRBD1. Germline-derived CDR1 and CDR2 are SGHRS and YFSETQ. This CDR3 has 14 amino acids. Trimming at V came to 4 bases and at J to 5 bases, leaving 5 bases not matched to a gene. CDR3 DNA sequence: TGCGCCAGCAGCCCCACGACAGGGAATGAAAAACTGTTTTTT. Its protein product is CASSPTTGNEKLFF.

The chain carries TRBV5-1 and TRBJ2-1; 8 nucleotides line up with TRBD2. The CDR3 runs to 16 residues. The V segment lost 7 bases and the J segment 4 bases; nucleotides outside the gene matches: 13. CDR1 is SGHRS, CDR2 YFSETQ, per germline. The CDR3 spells CASVPAGRVGYNEQFF. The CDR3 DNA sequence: TGCGCCAGCGTCCCGGCCGGGAGGGTGGGATACAATGAGCAGTTCTTC.

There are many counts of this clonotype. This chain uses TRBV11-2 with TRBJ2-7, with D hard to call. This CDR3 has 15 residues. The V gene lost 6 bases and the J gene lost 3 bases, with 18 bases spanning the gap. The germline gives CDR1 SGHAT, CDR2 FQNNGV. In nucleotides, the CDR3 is TGTGCCAGCAGTAAGGTCGAAAGTGGCTACTACGAGCAGTACTTC. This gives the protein CASSKVESGYYEQYF.